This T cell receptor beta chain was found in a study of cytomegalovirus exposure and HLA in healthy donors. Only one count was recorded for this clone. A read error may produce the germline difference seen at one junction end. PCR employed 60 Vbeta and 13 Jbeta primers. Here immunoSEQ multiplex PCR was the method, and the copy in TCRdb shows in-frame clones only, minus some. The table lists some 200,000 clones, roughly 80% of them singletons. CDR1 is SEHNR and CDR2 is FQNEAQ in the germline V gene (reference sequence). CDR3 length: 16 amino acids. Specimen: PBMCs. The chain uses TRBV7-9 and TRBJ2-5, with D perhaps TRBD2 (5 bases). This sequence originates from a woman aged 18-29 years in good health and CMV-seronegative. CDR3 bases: TGTGCCAGCAGCATCTTAAAGGGAGCCTACCATGAGACCCAGTACTTC. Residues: CASSILKGAYHETQYF.